Below, one T cell receptor beta chain is given with its context. Its antigen remains unknown. TCRdb reanalysed the 5' RACE reads using MiXCR and keeps one entry per CDR3 protein. Of roughly 620,000 distinct CDR3 sequences listed, approximately 19% are singletons. Per germline, CDR1 SGHRS and CDR2 YFSETQ. CDR3 length: 16 residues. The germline V and J ends were trimmed by 3 bases and 0 bases, with 15 bases remaining between them. This entry is derived from a study of T-cell memory formation after mild COVID-19. Across the whole study: TCR clusters showed largely donor specificity. General observations from the study: Balance between CD4 and CD8 was seen in clones contracting day 15 to 85, and a CD4+ lean was seen in later expanders. Contracting CD4+ clones lay largely in CM and EM, with CD8+ ones residing in EMRA.

The origin of this receptor is an adult woman who had mild COVID-19 (a few samples of this study predate the infection). Cell type and time point are not known. The chain recombines TRBV5-1 with TRBJ1-2; perhaps TRBD1 as D (5 bases). Sequenced sample: PBMCs or a T cell subset sorted from them (not recorded which). CDR3 sequence reads: CASSSLGEDANYGYTF. The CDR3 DNA follows: TGCGCCAGCAGCTCATTAGGGGAGGACGCTAACTATGGCTACACCTTC.